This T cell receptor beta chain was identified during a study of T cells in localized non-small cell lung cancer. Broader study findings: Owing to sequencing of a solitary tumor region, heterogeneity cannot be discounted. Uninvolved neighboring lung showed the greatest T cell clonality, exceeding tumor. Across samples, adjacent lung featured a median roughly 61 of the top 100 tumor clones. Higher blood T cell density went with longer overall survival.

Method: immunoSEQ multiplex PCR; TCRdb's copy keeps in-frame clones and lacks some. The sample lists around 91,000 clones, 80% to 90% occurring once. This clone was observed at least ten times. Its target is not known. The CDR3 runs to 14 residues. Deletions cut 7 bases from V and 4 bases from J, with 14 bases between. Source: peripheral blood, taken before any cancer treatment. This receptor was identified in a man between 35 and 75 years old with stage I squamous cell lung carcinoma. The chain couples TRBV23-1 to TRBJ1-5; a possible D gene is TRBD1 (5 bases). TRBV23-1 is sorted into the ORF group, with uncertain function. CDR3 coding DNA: TGCGCCAGCAAACCATCCGCAGGGAATCAGCCCCAGCATTTT. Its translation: CASKPSAGNQPQHF.